The 32 T cell receptor beta chains in this list originate from one sample, sequenced in a study of a mutant IDH1 vaccine in newly diagnosed glioma. Method: immunoSEQ multiplex PCR; TCRdb's copy keeps in-frame clones and lacks some. The sample records 45,000 to 65,000 clones, 82% being singletons. These TCRs are of unknown antigen specificity. Documented time point: week 5, during vaccination. With topical imiquimod, each dose of the vaccine consisted of 300 ug of mutant IDH1 20-mer peptide. Material: PBMCs, obtained from a glioma patient whose treatment included an IDH1 peptide vaccine. These receptors were obtained from a woman aged 18-29 years with glioma. Some clones in this sample may be carry-over from other donors' samples.

J is TRBJ1-1 and V is TRBV6-5; D is uncertain. Between the trimmed V and J ends, which lost 0 bases and 3 bases, there was a span of 8 bases. The CDR3 has 14 residues. Germline-derived CDR1 and CDR2 are MNHEY and SVGAGI. CDR3 bases: TGTGCCAGCAGTTACTCCAGCTCTGACACTGAAGCTTTCTTT. This sequence encodes CASSYSSSDTEAFF.

This chain joins TRBV29-1 and TRBJ2-5; the D is unclear. V lost 0 bases and J 3 bases, leaving 8 bases between the germline ends. CDR1 and CDR2 (germline): SQVTM, ANQGSEA. The CDR3 consists of 13 residues. The CDR3 nucleotides are TGCAGCGTTGAAGAGGTGGGAAAAGAGACCCAGTACTTC. Translated: CSVEEVGKETQYF. The full variable domain, in which reference TRBV29-1 and TRBJ2-5 provide the parts outside the CDR3, is SAVISQKPSRDICQRGTSLTIQCQVDSQVTMMFWYRQQPGQSLTLIATANQGSEATYESGFVIDKFPISRPNLTFSTLTVSNMSPEDSSIYLCSVEEVGKETQYFGPGTRLLVL.

The J gene is TRBJ2-7, the V gene TRBV5-5, with 7 bases matching TRBD1. V was pared by 4 bases and J by 0 bases, with 4 bases of the junction left unmatched. The CDR3 has 14 amino acids. Per the germline V gene, CDR1 is SGHKS and CDR2 is YYEKEE (reference sequence). The CDR3 nucleotides read TGTGCCAGCAGCCGCCGGGACAGCTCCTACGAGCAGTACTTC. This translates into CASSRRDSSYEQYF.

This sequence joins TRBV2 and TRBJ2-7; TRBD1 matches 9 bases. The ends lost 9 bases at V and 1 base at J; junction bases unmatched: 10. This CDR3 spans 15 amino acids. CDR1 and CDR2 (germline): SNHLY, FYNNEI. The CDR3 reads CARTRDRVPSYEQYF. CDR3 nucleotide sequence: TGTGCCAGGACCCGGGACAGGGTCCCTTCCTACGAGCAGTACTTC.

The chain uses TRBV5-6 and TRBJ2-3; no reliable D call. The germline gives CDR1 SGHDT, CDR2 YYEEEE. V was shortened by 0 bases and J by 4 bases, with 12 bases between the two germline ends. The CDR3 consists of 15 residues. The CDR3: CASSLVGRTADTQYF. DNA of the CDR3: TGTGCCAGCAGCTTGGTAGGCAGAACAGCAGATACGCAGTATTTT.

V is TRBV6-6 and J is TRBJ2-5, with D tentatively TRBD2 (7 bases). In germline, CDR1 is MNHNY, CDR2 SVGAGI (reference sequence). The length of the CDR3 is 14 residues. Trimming stripped 7 bases from V and 1 base from J, with 13 bases between. The CDR3 here is CASTSGGPQETQYF. CDR3 coding DNA: TGTGCCAGCACCTCCGGGGGGCCCCAAGAGACCCAGTACTTC.

V usage is TRBV10-3 and J usage is TRBJ1-2; D uncertain. Trimming took off 6 bases at V and 8 bases at J, with 16 bases between the two ends. Germline loops: CDR1 ENHRY, CDR2 SYGVKD. The CDR3 length is 13 residues. DNA of the CDR3: TGTGCCATCAGAGGGCAGGCGGCCGAAGGCTACACCTTC. It yields the protein CAIRGQAAEGYTF.

The J gene is TRBJ1-6, the V gene TRBV9, with D possibly being TRBD1 (6 bases). The CDR3 runs 15 residues. The germline gives CDR1 SGDLS, CDR2 YYNGEE. With 0 bases removed from V and 7 bases from J, the gap between germline ends came to 11 bases. This CDR3 reads CASSVGGLDNSPLHF. The CDR3 DNA follows: TGTGCCAGCAGCGTAGGGGGGCTGGACAATTCACCCCTCCACTTT.

This clone has just one count. The J gene is TRBJ1-4, the V gene TRBV21-1; TRBD1, the table's D call, was not compared with the DNA. TRBV21-1 constitutes a pseudogene. This CDR3 comprises 15 residues. The DNA for the CDR3 is TGTGCCAGCAACACACAGGGGGTGACTAATGAAAAACTGTTTTTT. Translating it yields CASNTQGVTNEKLFF.

The chain employs TRBV5-6 and TRBJ1-1; maybe TRBD1 (6 bases). The germline V gene has CDR1 SGHDT and CDR2 YYEEEE. The CDR3 spans 17 residues. V was pared by 3 bases and J by 7 bases, with 25 bases between. The chain's CDR3 is CASSSQMWVGGRVEAFF. Written as DNA, the CDR3 is TGTGCCAGCAGCTCACAAATGTGGGTAGGGGGGCGAGTTGAAGCTTTCTTT.

The genes are TRBV4-1 and TRBJ2-1; D is undetermined. Trimming cost V 0 bases and J 0 bases, with 9 bases left between them. Germline-derived CDR1 and CDR2 are MGHRA and YSYEKL. The CDR3 extends over 16 amino acids. CDR3 protein: CASSQDSSVSYNEQFF. CDR3 DNA sequence: TGCGCCAGCAGCCAAGATTCATCAGTCTCCTACAATGAGCAGTTCTTC.

About this clone: Sequence at one end of the junction differs from germline and may be a read error. The chain is built from TRBV5-1 and TRBJ2-2, with D perhaps matching TRBD2 (6 bases). Germline CDR1 is SGHRS and CDR2 is YFSETQ. The CDR3 consists of 13 residues. The CDR3 spells CASSLGATGGLFF. In DNA form, the CDR3 reads TGCGCCAGCAGCTTGGGAGCCACCGGGGGGCTGTTTTTT.

This rearrangement joins TRBV9 to TRBJ1-4; 8 nucleotides align to TRBD1. The CDR3 covers 12 residues. Trimming took 5 bases from V and 11 from J; bases not matched to a gene: 5. Germline CDR1 reads SGDLS; CDR2 reads YYNGEE. The CDR3 DNA sequence: TGTGCCAGCAGTTTACAGGGGGGGAAACTGTTTTTT. Translating it yields CASSLQGGKLFF.

CDR3 bases: TGTGCCAGCAGCTTGACAGGGCCCGCCTACGAGCAGTACTTC. Residues: CASSLTGPAYEQYF. V usage is TRBV11-1 and J usage is TRBJ2-7, with TRBD1 matching 7 bases. CDR1 is SGHAT, CDR2 FQDESV, per germline (reference sequence). The CDR3 consists of 14 residues. Losses at the gene ends were 3 bases for V and 2 bases for J; bases not matched to a gene: 4.

CDR3 sequence: CASYRDPDTQYF. DNA for the CDR3: TGTGCCAGCTACAGGGACCCAGATACGCAGTATTTT. The chain employs TRBV6-5 and TRBJ2-3, with D maybe TRBD1 (6 bases). The CDR3 is 12 amino acids. Germline V gives CDR1 MNHEY, CDR2 SVGAGI. Trimming pared 8 bases from V and 4 bases from J, leaving 10 bases between.

This sequence joins TRBV6-5 and TRBJ1-5; D ambiguous. This CDR3 comprises 13 residues. CDR1 and CDR2 from the germline V gene are MNHEY and SVGAGI. Trimming removed 1 base at V and 4 bases at J, with 5 bases between. CDR3 nucleotide sequence: TGTGCCAGCAGTTACTTAATGAATCAGCCCCAGCATTTT. Residues: CASSYLMNQPQHF.

The chain combines TRBV28 with TRBJ2-1, with D possibly TRBD1 on 6 matching bases. With 5 bases removed from V and 2 bases from J, the gap between germline ends came to 16 bases. Germline V gene sequence: CDR1 MDHEN, CDR2 SYDVKM. The CDR3 is made up of 16 amino acids. The CDR3 DNA follows: TGTGCCAGCAGTCCACCCTCGAGGACAGCCTACAATGAGCAGTTCTTC. Its translation is CASSPPSRTAYNEQFF.

V is TRBV5-6 and J is TRBJ1-1; 7 nucleotides align to TRBD1. Looked up from germline, CDR1 is SGHDT and CDR2 is YYEEEE. This CDR3 contains 13 residues. J lost 6 bases, V lost 4 bases, and 6 bases had no gene match. CDR3 coding DNA: TGTGCCAGCAGCCTGGGACAGCCTCCTGAAGCTTTCTTT. Encoded protein: CASSLGQPPEAFF.

The chain uses TRBV13 and TRBJ2-7; 10 bases line up with TRBD1. Unmatched junction bases numbered 4, after V lost 5 bases and J lost 3 bases. The V gene's germline CDR1 is PRHDT and CDR2 FYEKMQ (reference sequence). This CDR3 has 14 amino acids. The CDR3 DNA reads as TGTGCCAGCAGCACCCGGACAGGGGGCTACGAGCAGTACTTC. Residues: CASSTRTGGYEQYF.

The rearrangement uses TRBV7-2 and TRBJ1-4; D is unresolved. The CDR3 contains 18 residues. Germline V gene lookup returns CDR1 SGHTA and CDR2 FQGNSA. Trimming took off 5 bases at V and 0 bases at J, with 19 bases between the two ends. The CDR3 protein is CASSPSIGAGATNEKLFF. CDR3 in DNA: TGTGCCAGCAGCCCAAGTATCGGAGCGGGTGCAACTAATGAAAAACTGTTTTTT.

This clone came up once. This chain links TRBV6-5 with TRBJ2-7; D is unresolved. CDR1 is MNHEY, CDR2 SVGAGI, per germline. Between the trimmed V and J ends, which lost 1 base and 6 bases, there was a span of 13 bases. This CDR3 comprises 14 residues. The chain's CDR3 is CASSYLYHDGEQYF. DNA of the CDR3: TGTGCCAGCAGTTACTTATACCACGATGGCGAGCAGTACTTC.

The chain recombines TRBV19 with TRBJ1-2; perhaps TRBD1 as D (6 bases). This CDR3 region has 14 residues. Trimming removed 6 bases at V and 0 bases at J, with 11 bases between. Germline V lookup: CDR1 LNHDA, CDR2 SQIVND (reference sequence). The CDR3 sequence is CASRKGGTNYGYTF. Written as DNA, the CDR3 is TGTGCCAGTAGGAAGGGGGGGACTAACTATGGCTACACCTTC.

V gene TRBV5-4 combines with J gene TRBJ2-1; D is unresolved. The CDR3 runs to 13 residues. V shed 1 base and J shed 6 bases, with 8 bases lying between them. CDR1 and CDR2 from the germline V gene are SGHNT and YYREEE (reference sequence). The CDR3 here is CASSLQILNEQFF. The CDR3 bases are TGTGCCAGCAGCTTGCAAATCCTCAATGAGCAGTTCTTC.

A word on this clone: One junction end does not reproduce the germline sequence, and a read error may be involved. The rearrangement joins TRBV30 to TRBJ2-7; D gene unclear. Germline V lookup: CDR1 GTSNPN, CDR2 SVGIG (reference sequence). The CDR3 is 9 amino acids. CDR3 protein: CAWSPPLHF. The DNA of the CDR3 is TGTGCCTGGAGTCCCCCGTTACACTTC.

The V gene is TRBV9, the J gene TRBJ2-2; 7 bases line up with TRBD2. From germline, CDR1 is SGDLS and CDR2 YYNGEE. V lost 0 bases, J lost 2 bases, and 4 bases stayed unmatched. CDR3 size: 16 residues. In DNA, the CDR3 is TGTGCCAGCAGCGTAGCCGGCGGGGGAAACACCGGGGAGCTGTTTTTT. This translates into CASSVAGGGNTGELFF.

The CDR3 DNA sequence: TGTGCCAGCAGCTTGAAGGTGGAGCAGTTCTTC. It specifies CASSLKVEQFF. This rearrangement joins TRBV5-6 to TRBJ2-1; D is unclear. CDR3 length equals 11 residues. V was shortened by 1 base and J by 10 bases, with 6 bases between the two germline ends. Germline loops: CDR1 SGHDT, CDR2 YYEEEE.

The chain combines TRBV18 with TRBJ2-4; TRBD1 matches 8 bases. This CDR3 has 16 residues. The J segment lost 0 bases and the V segment lost 4 bases, leaving 5 bases of the junction unmatched. Germline V gene data show CDR1 as KGHSH and CDR2 as LQKENI. The CDR3 region is CASSLRQGLAKNIQYF. CDR3 sequence (DNA): TGTGCCAGCTCACTTCGACAGGGGCTAGCCAAAAACATTCAGTACTTC.

This clone appeared once. The V and J genes are TRBV4-2 and TRBJ2-2; 10 bases match TRBD2. The CDR3 totals 19 residues. Germline lookup yields CDR1 LGHNA and CDR2 YNFKEQ. The V and J ends lost 0 bases and 3 bases, in that order; junction bases with no gene match: 10. In DNA, the CDR3 is TGTGCCAGCAGCCAAGATGGCCATAGCGGGGGGAGGGACACCGGGGAGCTGTTTTTT. Translation gives CASSQDGHSGGRDTGELFF.

CDR3 residues: CASSVGQGRETQYF. The CDR3 bases are TGTGCCAGTAGTGTGGGACAGGGGAGGGAGACCCAGTACTTC. The chain joins TRBV19 to TRBJ2-5, with 10 bases fitting TRBD1. CDR1 and CDR2 from the germline V gene are LNHDA and SQIVND (reference sequence). The V and J ends lost 5 bases and 5 bases, in that order; junction bases with no gene match: 5. This CDR3 region has 14 residues.

In the case of this clone: A much larger clone sits a single nucleotide away, making a read error possible. The conserved final phenylalanine or tryptophan is absent from the CDR3, which likely points to a read error. The rearrangement links TRBV2 to TRBJ1-4; 9 bases agree with TRBD1. V was clipped by 3 bases and J by 7 bases; unmatched bases: 6. CDR3 length: 15 residues. CDR1 is SNHLY and CDR2 is FYNNEI in the germline V gene. The chain's CDR3 is CASSDPGQGTEKLFL. The CDR3 nucleotides read TGTGCCAGCAGTGATCCGGGACAGGGTACTGAAAAACTGTTTCTT.

This clone was picked up a small number of times. The chain links TRBV29-1 to TRBJ2-7, with a tentative D call TRBD1 (6 bases). This CDR3 has 14 residues. Germline CDR1 and CDR2: SQVTM and ANQGSEA. V was pared by 6 bases and J by 3 bases, with 18 bases between. In nucleotides, the CDR3 is TGCAGCGTCCGTCGCAGGGACACGGGCTACGAGCAGTACTTC. Protein product: CSVRRRDTGYEQYF.

V gene TRBV28 combines with J gene TRBJ2-7; no reliable D call. The CDR3 runs to 11 residues. The V gene's germline CDR1 is MDHEN and CDR2 SYDVKM. Trimming removed 5 bases at V and 4 bases at J, with 6 bases between. The CDR3 is CASSEEYEQYF. The CDR3 DNA is TGTGCCAGCAGTGAAGAGTACGAGCAGTACTTC.